The 22 T cell receptor beta chains below come from one sample, sequenced in a study of shared clonotypes between healthy human individuals. The data were produced by immunoSEQ multiplex PCR, yet TCRdb's version contains in-frame clones alone and is incomplete. The sample carries 2 million to 2.5 million clones, almost 96% recorded once. The specimen was naive CD4+ T cells sorted from blood. Subset: CD45RA+ positively selected. Source of these receptors: a man younger than 35 in good health.

This clone has a single count. The chain combines TRBV6-6 with TRBJ2-6; unclear D gene. V dropped 2 bases and J dropped 0 bases, with 8 bases sitting between them. The CDR3 runs to 16 residues. In germline, CDR1 is MNHNY, CDR2 SVGAGI (reference sequence). This CDR3 reads CASSYGSVSGANVLTF. CDR3 in DNA: TGTGCCAGCAGTTACGGATCAGTCTCTGGGGCCAACGTCCTGACTTTC.

The chain is built from TRBV18 and TRBJ2-3; TRBD2 agrees at 9 bases. V shed 5 bases and J 6 bases; nucleotides not matched to a gene: 21. Germline values: CDR1 KGHSH, CDR2 LQKENI. The CDR3 length is 19 residues. Here the CDR3 reads CASSKTRLTGREGHDTQYF. The CDR3 DNA reads TGTGCCAGCTCAAAAACGCGACTGACCGGGCGGGAGGGCCATGATACGCAGTATTTT.

The chain carries TRBV15 and TRBJ2-5; TRBD2 agrees at 8 bases. With V trimmed by 4 bases and J by 6 bases, 7 bases remained unmatched. Germline CDR1 LNHNV, CDR2 YYDKDF (reference sequence). The CDR3 runs to 14 residues. This CDR3 reads CATSTPGGPQTQYF. The CDR3 DNA sequence: TGTGCCACCAGCACCCCGGGGGGGCCCCAGACCCAGTACTTC.

This clone was seen once. At one boundary the junction diverges from the germline segment, which might be a read error. This chain uses TRBV4-1 with TRBJ2-1; 8 bases are a match to TRBD2. CDR1 is MGHRA and CDR2 is YSYEKL in the germline V gene. The CDR3 has 15 amino acids. This CDR3 reads CASRQAETSGNEQFF. The DNA of the CDR3 is TGCGCCAGCAGGCAAGCGGAAACTAGCGGCAATGAGCAGTTCTTC.

The V call is TRBV6-5, the J call TRBJ2-6; D may be TRBD1 (6 bases). This CDR3 is built from 14 residues. The germline CDR1 and CDR2 sequences are MNHEY and SVGAGI. Trimming stripped 8 bases from V and 2 bases from J, with 10 bases between. The CDR3 sequence: CASGRQAGANVLTF. CDR3 DNA: TGTGCCAGCGGACGACAGGCTGGGGCCAACGTCCTGACTTTC.

V and J are TRBV5-4 and TRBJ1-4, with D possibly being TRBD1 (6 bases). Germline assignment: CDR1 SGHNT and CDR2 YYREEE (reference sequence). The CDR3 runs to 15 residues. The V end lost 0 bases, the J end lost 8 bases, and 14 bases lay between the germline ends. The CDR3 DNA is TGTGCCAGCAGCTTGGCAAGGGGGGAAGGGGAAAAACTGTTTTTT. Its translation: CASSLARGEGEKLFF.

This CDR3 reads CASSAKDRGQETQYF. As DNA, the CDR3 is TGTGCCAGCAGCGCGAAGGACCGGGGCCAGGAGACCCAGTACTTC. The chain is built from TRBV9 and TRBJ2-5; either TRBD1 or TRBD2 may supply D (5 bases each). V was pared by 3 bases and J by 5 bases, with 17 bases between. Germline V gene data show CDR1 as SGDLS and CDR2 as YYNGEE. The CDR3 is 15 residues long.

This clone was seen only once. The CDR3 spells CASSWDSQDTQYF. The CDR3 DNA follows: TGTGCCAGCAGCTGGGACTCTCAAGATACGCAGTATTTT. The rearrangement uses TRBV7-9 and TRBJ2-3; possible D gene TRBD2, 6 bases. The V gene's germline CDR1 is SEHNR and CDR2 FQNEAQ (reference sequence). The CDR3 length is 13 residues. Trimming left V 4 bases short and J 5 bases short, with 10 bases between.

This clone was counted only a few times. This chain joins TRBV2 and TRBJ2-3; TRBD2 agrees at 11 bases. With V trimmed by 6 bases and J by 4 bases, 6 bases remained unmatched. The CDR3 contains 15 residues. The germline gives CDR1 SNHLY, CDR2 FYNNEI. DNA of the CDR3: TGTGCCAGCAGGACTAGCGGGATAAGGGCAGATACGCAGTATTTT. The encoded protein is CASRTSGIRADTQYF.

CDR3 DNA: TGCGCCAGCAGCCCTAACCAGTTGAGCTCCTACAATGAGCAGTTCTTC. Encoded protein: CASSPNQLSSYNEQFF. The rearrangement uses TRBV5-1 and TRBJ2-1; D is uncertain. This CDR3 comprises 16 residues. Trimming removed 4 bases at V and 0 bases at J, with 14 bases between. Germline CDR1 and CDR2: SGHRS and YFSETQ.

The rearrangement joins TRBV18 to TRBJ2-7, with D perhaps given as TRBD1 or TRBD2 (5 bases each). Germline CDR1 reads KGHSH; CDR2 reads LQKENI. With 4 bases removed from V and 0 bases from J, the gap between germline ends came to 10 bases. The CDR3 runs to 14 residues. The CDR3 bases are TGTGCCAGCTCACTTCCAGGGACCTCCTACGAGCAGTACTTC. This translates into CASSLPGTSYEQYF.

As to this clone: Additional DNA sequences in this sample encode the identical CDR3. The rearrangement joins TRBV6-5 to TRBJ1-5, with D maybe TRBD1 (5 bases). V shed 4 bases and J shed 6 bases, with 10 bases lying between them. The CDR3 sequence is 13 residues long. In germline, CDR1 is MNHEY, CDR2 SVGAGI. CDR3 in DNA: TGTGCCAGCAGTTTAACAGGCGGTCAGCCCCAGCATTTT. Translating it yields CASSLTGGQPQHF.

The chain joins TRBV2 to TRBJ2-7; 8 positions agree with TRBD2. This CDR3 region has 15 residues. Unmatched junction bases numbered 8, after V lost 1 base and J lost 6 bases. Per germline, CDR1 SNHLY and CDR2 FYNNEI. The CDR3 nucleotides are TGTGCCAGCAGTGAAGAGGCTGCGGGAGGACGCGAGCAGTACTTC. It specifies CASSEEAAGGREQYF.

This sequence joins TRBV2 and TRBJ1-6, with TRBD1 identical over 8 bases. Trimming at V came to 5 bases and at J to 7 bases, leaving 7 bases not matched to a gene. CDR3 length: 15 residues. Per the germline V gene, CDR1 is SNHLY and CDR2 is FYNNEI. CDR3 protein: CASSQQGGGNSPLHF. CDR3 DNA sequence: TGTGCCAGCAGTCAACAGGGGGGGGGCAATTCACCCCTCCACTTT.

The chain carries TRBV28 and TRBJ1-1, with D unclear. Germline lookup yields CDR1 MDHEN and CDR2 SYDVKM. This CDR3 has 12 residues. The ends were cut back, 7 bases at V and 2 bases at J, with 8 bases in the middle. Here the CDR3 reads CASKFGNTEAFF. CDR3 sequence (DNA): TGTGCCAGCAAATTCGGAAACACTGAAGCTTTCTTT. The full variable domain, completed using reference TRBV28 and TRBJ1-1, is DVKVTQSSRYLVKRTGEKVFLECVQDMDHENMFWYRQDPGLGLRLIYFSYDVKMKEKGDIPEGYSVSREKKERFSLILESASTNQTSMYLCASKFGNTEAFFGQGTRLTVV.

The J gene is TRBJ2-1, the V gene TRBV6-1; D is perhaps TRBD2 (6 bases). CDR1 MNHNS and CDR2 SASEGT come from the germline V gene. The CDR3 consists of 12 residues. Trimming took off 3 bases at V and 15 bases at J, with 15 bases between the two ends. The CDR3 sequence is CASSDPSVAPFF. The CDR3, as DNA: TGTGCCAGCAGTGATCCTAGCGTTGCGCCGTTCTTC.

V is TRBV4-2 and J is TRBJ1-6; tentative D call: TRBD1 (5 bases). Trimming pared 0 bases from V and 4 bases from J, leaving 7 bases between. CDR3 length: 15 amino acids. CDR1 and CDR2 from the germline V gene are LGHNA and YNFKEQ. CDR3 in amino acids: CASSQEGDYNSPLHF. The CDR3 nucleotides read TGTGCCAGCAGCCAAGAGGGGGATTATAATTCACCCCTCCACTTT.

Here the CDR3 DNA reads TGTGCCAGCAGCTTAAAAGGTTCGGGGCCTAGCGGGACCTACGAGCAGTACTTC. Translated: CASSLKGSGPSGTYEQYF. V is TRBV7-3 and J is TRBJ2-7; 9 nucleotides match TRBD2. The CDR3 runs to 18 residues. Germline V gives CDR1 SGHTA, CDR2 FQGTGA. Trimming cost V 1 base and J 2 bases; bases outside gene matches: 12. Full variable domain (rest looked up from reference TRBV7-3 and TRBJ2-7): GAGVSQTPSNKVTEKGKYVELRCDPISGHTALYWYRQSLGQGPEFLIYFQGTGAADDSGLPNDRFFAVRPEGSVSTLKIQRTERGDSAVYLCASSLKGSGPSGTYEQYFGPGTRLTVT.

The CDR3, as DNA: TGCGCCAGCAGTGAGCCAACTACGTTCAGCTCTGGAAACACCATATATTTT. Translating it yields CASSEPTTFSSGNTIYF. The V call is TRBV10-2, the J call TRBJ1-3, with D unresolved. V gave up 2 bases and J gave up 0 bases, with 14 bases separating them. The germline V gene has CDR1 WSHSY and CDR2 SAAADI. CDR3 length equals 17 residues.

The genes are TRBV6-1 and TRBJ2-7, with TRBD2 matching 7 bases. Germline V lookup: CDR1 MNHNS, CDR2 SASEGT. The V and J ends lost 5 bases and 4 bases, in that order; junction bases with no gene match: 5. There are 13 residues in the CDR3. CDR3 loop: CASSRGEWYEQYF. The CDR3 DNA reads as TGTGCCAGCAGTCGGGGGGAATGGTACGAGCAGTACTTC.

This rearrangement joins TRBV11-3 to TRBJ2-7; D remains ambiguous. The CDR3 loop spans 9 amino acids. Germline assignment: CDR1 SGHNT and CDR2 YENEEA. V gave up 8 bases and J gave up 9 bases, with 8 bases separating them. The CDR3 coding sequence is TGTGCCAGCCGCCCCTGGCAGTACTTC. Residues: CASRPWQYF.

Points on this clone: Other DNA sequences in the sample encode the same CDR3. This rearrangement joins TRBV4-3 to TRBJ1-5, with no clear D. This CDR3 has 14 amino acids. CDR1 and CDR2 from the germline V gene are LGHNA and YSLEER. V lost 0 bases, J lost 1 base, and 4 bases lay in between. CDR3 region: CASSQEGSNQPQHF. The CDR3 nucleotides are TGCGCCAGCAGCCAAGAGGGAAGCAATCAGCCCCAGCATTTT.